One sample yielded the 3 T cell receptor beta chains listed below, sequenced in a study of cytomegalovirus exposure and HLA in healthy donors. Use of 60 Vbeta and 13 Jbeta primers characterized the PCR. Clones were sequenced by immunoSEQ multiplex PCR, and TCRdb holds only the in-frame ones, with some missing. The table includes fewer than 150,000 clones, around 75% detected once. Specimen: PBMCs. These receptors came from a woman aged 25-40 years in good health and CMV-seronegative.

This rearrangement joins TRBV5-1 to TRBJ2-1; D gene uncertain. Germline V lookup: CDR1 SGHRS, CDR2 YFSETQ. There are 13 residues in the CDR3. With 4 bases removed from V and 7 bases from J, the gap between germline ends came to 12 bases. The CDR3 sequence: CASSVGAMNEQFF. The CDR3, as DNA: TGCGCCAGCAGCGTGGGTGCGATGAATGAGCAGTTCTTC.

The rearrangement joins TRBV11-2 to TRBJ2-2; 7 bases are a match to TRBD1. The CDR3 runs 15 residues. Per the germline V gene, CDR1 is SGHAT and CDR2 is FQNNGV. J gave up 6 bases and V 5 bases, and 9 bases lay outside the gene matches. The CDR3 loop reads CASSPYGQEPGELFF. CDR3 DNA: TGTGCCAGCAGCCCGTACGGACAGGAGCCCGGGGAGCTGTTTTTT.

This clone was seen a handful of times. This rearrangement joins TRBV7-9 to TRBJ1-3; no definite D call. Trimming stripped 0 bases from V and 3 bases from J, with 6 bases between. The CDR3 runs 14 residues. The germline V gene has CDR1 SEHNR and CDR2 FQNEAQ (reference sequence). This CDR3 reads CASSLASGGNTIYF. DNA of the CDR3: TGTGCCAGCAGCTTAGCCTCAGGTGGAAACACCATATATTTT.